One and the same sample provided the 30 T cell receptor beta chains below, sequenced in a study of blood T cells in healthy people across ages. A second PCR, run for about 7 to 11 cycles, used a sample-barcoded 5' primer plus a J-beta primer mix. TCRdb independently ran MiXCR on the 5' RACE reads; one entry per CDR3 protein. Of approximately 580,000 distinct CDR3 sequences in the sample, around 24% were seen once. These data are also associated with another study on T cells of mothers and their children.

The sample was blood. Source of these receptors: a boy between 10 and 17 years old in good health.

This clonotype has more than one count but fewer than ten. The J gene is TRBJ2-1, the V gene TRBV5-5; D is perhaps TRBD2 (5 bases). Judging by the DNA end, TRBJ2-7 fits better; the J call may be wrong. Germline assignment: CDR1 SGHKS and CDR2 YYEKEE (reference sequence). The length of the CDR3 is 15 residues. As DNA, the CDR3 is TGTGCCAGCAGCTTGGAGGACTGGAGAGGCTACGAGCAGTACTTC. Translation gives CASSLEDWRGYEQYF.

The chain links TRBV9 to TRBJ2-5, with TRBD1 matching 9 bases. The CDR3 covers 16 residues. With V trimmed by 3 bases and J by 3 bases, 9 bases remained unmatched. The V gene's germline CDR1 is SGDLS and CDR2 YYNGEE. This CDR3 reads CASSASTGGEKETQYF. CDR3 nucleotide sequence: TGTGCCAGCAGCGCTTCGACAGGGGGAGAAAAAGAGACCCAGTACTTC.

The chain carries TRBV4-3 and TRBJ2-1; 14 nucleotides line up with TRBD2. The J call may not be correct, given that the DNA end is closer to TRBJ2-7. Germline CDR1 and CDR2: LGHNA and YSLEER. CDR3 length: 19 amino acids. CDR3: CASSQEMGLAGAYPYEQYF. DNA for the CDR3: TGCGCCAGCAGCCAAGAGATGGGACTAGCGGGAGCGTACCCCTACGAGCAGTACTTC.

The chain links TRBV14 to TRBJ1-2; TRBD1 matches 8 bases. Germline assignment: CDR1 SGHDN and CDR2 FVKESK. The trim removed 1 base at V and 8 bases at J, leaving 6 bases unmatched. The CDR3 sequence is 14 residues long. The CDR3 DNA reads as TGTGCCAGCAGCCAAGTTCAGGGGGCGGACGGCTACACCTTC. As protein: CASSQVQGADGYTF. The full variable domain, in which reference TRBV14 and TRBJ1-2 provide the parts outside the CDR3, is EAGVTQFPSHSVIEKGQTVTLRCDPISGHDNLYWYRRVMGKEIKFLLHFVKESKQDESGMPNNRFLAERTGGTYSTLKVQPAELEDSGVYFCASSQVQGADGYTFGSGTRLTVV.

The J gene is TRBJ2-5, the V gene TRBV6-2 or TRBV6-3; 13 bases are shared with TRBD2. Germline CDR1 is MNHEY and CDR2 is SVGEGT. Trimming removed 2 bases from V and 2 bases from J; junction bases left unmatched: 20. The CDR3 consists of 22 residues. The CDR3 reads CASSYLPRDFGTSGGVQETQYF. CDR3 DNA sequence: TGTGCCAGCAGTTACCTCCCCCGGGACTTTGGAACTAGCGGGGGGGTGCAAGAGACCCAGTACTTC.

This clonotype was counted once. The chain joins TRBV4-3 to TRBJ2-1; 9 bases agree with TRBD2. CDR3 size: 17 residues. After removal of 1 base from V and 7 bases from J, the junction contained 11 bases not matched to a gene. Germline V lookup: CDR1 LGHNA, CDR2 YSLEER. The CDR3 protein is CASSQAPGLAIGNEQFF. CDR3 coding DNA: TGCGCCAGCAGCCAAGCCCCGGGACTAGCTATCGGTAATGAGCAGTTCTTC.

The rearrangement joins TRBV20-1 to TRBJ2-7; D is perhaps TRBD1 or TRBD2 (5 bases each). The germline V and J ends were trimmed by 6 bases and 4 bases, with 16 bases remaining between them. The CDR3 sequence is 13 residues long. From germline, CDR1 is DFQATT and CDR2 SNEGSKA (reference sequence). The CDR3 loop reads CSAYPGPPYEQYF. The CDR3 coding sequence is TGCAGTGCCTATCCGGGACCGCCTTACGAGCAGTACTTC.

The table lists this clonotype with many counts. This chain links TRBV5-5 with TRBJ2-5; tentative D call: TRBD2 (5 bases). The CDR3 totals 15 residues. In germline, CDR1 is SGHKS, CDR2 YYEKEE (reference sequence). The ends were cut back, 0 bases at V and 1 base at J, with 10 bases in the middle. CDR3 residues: CASSLAPGTQETQYF. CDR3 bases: TGTGCCAGCAGCTTGGCCCCGGGAACCCAAGAGACCCAGTACTTC.

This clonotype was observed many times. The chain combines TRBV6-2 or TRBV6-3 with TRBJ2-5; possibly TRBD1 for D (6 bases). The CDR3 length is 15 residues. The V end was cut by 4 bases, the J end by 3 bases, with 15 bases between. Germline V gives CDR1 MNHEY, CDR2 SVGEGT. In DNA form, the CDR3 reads TGTGCCAGCAGTTCCTTGGACAGTCCGGAAGAGACCCAGTACTTC. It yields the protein CASSSLDSPEETQYF.

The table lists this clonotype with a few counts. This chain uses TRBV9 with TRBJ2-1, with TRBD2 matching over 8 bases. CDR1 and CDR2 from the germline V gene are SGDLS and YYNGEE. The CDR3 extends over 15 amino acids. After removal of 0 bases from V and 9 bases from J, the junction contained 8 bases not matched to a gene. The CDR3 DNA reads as TGTGCCAGCAGCGTAGAATTAGCGGGGTATGGTGAGCAGTTCTTC. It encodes CASSVELAGYGEQFF. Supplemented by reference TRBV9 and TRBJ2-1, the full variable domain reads DSGVTQTPKHLITATGQRVTLRCSPRSGDLSVYWYQQSLDQGLQFLIQYYNGEERAKGNILERFSAQQFPDLHSELNLSSLELGDSALYFCASSVELAGYGEQFFGPGTRLTVL.

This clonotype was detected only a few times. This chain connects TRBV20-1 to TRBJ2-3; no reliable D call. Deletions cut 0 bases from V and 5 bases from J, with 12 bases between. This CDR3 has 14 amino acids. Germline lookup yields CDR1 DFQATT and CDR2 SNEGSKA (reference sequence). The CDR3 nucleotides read TGCAGTGCTAGAGAAAGGCAGTTCGGAGATACGCAGTATTTT. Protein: CSARERQFGDTQYF.

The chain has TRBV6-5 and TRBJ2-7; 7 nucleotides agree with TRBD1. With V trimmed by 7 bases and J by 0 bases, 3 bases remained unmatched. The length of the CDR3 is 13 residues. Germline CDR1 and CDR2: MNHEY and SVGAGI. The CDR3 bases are TGTGCCAGCAAGGACAGGAGCTCCTACGAGCAGTACTTC. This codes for CASKDRSSYEQYF.

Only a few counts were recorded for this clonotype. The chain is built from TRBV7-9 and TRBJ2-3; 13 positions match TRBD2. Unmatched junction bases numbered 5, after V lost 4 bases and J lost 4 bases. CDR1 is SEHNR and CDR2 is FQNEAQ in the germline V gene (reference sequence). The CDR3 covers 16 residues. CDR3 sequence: CASSSGLAGDSDTQYF. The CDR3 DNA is TGTGCCAGCAGCTCAGGACTAGCGGGAGACTCAGATACGCAGTATTTT. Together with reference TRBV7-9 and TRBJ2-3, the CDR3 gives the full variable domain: DTGVSQNPRHKITKRGQNVTFRCDPISEHNRLYWYRQTLGQGPEFLTYFQNEAQLEKSRLLSDRFSAERPKGSFSTLEIQRTEQGDSAMYLCASSSGLAGDSDTQYFGPGTRLTVL.

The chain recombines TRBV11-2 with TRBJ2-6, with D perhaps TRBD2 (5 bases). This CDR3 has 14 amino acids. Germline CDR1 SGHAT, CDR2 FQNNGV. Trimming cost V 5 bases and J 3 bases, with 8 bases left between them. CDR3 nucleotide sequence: TGTGCCAGCAGCACCGGACTTGGGGCCAACGTCCTGACTTTC. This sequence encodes CASSTGLGANVLTF.

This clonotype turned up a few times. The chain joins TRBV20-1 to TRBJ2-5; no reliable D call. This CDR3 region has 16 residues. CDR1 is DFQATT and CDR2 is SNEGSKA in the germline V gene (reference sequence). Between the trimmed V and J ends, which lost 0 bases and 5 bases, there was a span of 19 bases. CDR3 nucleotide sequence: TGCAGTGCTAGAGATCTGAACGAAAGGTTAACGGAGACCCAGTACTTC. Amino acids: CSARDLNERLTETQYF.

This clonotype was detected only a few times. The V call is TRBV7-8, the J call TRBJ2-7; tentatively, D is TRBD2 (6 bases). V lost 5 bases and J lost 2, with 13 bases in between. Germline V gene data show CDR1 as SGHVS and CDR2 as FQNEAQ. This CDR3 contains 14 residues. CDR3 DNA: TGTGCCAGCAGCACCGGAGGGCTAGCCTACGAGCAGTACTTC. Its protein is CASSTGGLAYEQYF.

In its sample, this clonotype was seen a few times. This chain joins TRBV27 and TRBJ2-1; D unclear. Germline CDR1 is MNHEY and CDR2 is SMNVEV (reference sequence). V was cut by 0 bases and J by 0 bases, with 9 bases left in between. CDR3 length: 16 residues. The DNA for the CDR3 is TGTGCCAGCAGTTTATCACGTCTCATCTCCTACAATGAGCAGTTCTTC. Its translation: CASSLSRLISYNEQFF.

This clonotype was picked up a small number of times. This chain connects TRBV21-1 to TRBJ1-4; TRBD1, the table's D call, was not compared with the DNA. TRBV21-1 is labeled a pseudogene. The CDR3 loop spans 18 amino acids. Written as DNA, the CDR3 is TGTGCCAGCAGCAAAGCCAGGGACAGAGTATTAGCTAATGAAAAACTGTTTTTT. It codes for CASSKARDRVLANEKLFF.

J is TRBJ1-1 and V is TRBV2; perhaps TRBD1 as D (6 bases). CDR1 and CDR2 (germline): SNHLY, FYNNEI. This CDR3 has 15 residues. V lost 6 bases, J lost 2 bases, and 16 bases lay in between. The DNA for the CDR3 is TGTGCCAGCAGAGCCCGGGACACAATAAACACTGAAGCTTTCTTT. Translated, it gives CASRARDTINTEAFF.

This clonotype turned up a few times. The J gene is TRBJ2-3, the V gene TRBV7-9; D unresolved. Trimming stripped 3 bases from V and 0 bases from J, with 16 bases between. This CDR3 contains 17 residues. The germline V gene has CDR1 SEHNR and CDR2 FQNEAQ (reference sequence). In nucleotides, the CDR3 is TGTGCCAGCAGCTTGGTTCCGGGCTTCTCTAGCACAGATACGCAGTATTTT. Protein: CASSLVPGFSSTDTQYF.

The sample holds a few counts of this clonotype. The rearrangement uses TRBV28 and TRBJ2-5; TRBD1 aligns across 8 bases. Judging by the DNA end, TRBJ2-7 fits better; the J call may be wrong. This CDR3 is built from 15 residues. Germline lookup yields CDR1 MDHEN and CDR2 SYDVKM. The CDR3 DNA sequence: TGTGCCAGCAGTTTACCCGGACAGGGTTCAGCCGAGCAGTACTTC. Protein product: CASSLPGQGSAEQYF.

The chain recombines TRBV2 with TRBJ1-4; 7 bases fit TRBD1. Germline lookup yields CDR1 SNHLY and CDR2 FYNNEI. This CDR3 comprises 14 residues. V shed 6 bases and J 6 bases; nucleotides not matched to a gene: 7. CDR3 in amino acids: CASRARGMDEKLFF. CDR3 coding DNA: TGTGCCAGCAGAGCCAGGGGGATGGATGAAAAACTGTTTTTT.

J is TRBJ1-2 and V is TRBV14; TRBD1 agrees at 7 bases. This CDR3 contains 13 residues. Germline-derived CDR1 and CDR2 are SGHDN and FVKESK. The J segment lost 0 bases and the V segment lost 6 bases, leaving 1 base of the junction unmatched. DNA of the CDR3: TGTGCCAGCAGTACAGGGGCTAACTATGGCTACACCTTC. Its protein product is CASSTGANYGYTF. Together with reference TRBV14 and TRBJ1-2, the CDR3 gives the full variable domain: EAGVTQFPSHSVIEKGQTVTLRCDPISGHDNLYWYRRVMGKEIKFLLHFVKESKQDESGMPNNRFLAERTGGTYSTLKVQPAELEDSGVYFCASSTGANYGYTFGSGTRLTVV.

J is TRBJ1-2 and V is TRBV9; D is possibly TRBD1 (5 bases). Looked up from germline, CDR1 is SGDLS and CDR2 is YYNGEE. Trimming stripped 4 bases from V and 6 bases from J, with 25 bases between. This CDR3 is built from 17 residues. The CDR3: CASSPQGRGAKVDGYTF. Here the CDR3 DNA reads TGTGCCAGCAGCCCCCAGGGTAGAGGCGCAAAGGTGGATGGCTACACCTTC.

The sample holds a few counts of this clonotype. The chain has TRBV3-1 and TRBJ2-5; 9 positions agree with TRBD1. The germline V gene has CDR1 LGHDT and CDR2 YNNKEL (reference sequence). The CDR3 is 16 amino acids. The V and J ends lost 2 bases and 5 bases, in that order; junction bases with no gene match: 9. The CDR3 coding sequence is TGTGCCAGCAGCCAAAAGTTTCGGGACAGGGATGAGACCCAGTACTTC. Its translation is CASSQKFRDRDETQYF.

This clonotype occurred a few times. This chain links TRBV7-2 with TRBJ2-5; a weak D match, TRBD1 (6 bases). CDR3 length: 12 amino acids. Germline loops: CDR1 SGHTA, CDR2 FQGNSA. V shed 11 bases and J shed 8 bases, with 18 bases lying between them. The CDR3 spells CACNLQTGTQYF. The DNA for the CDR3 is TGTGCCTGCAACCTCCAGACAGGAACCCAGTACTTC.

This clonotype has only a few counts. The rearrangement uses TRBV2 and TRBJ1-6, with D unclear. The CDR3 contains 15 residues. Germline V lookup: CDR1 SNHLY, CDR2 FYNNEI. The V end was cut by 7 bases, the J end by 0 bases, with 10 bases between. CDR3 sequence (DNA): TGTGCCAGCACTGGATTTGGCTCCTATAATTCACCCCTCCACTTT. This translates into CASTGFGSYNSPLHF.

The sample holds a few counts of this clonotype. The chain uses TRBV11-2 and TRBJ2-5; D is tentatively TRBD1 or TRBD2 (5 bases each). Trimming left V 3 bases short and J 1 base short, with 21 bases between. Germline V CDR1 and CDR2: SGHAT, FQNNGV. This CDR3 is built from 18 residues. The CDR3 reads CASSLGRDGPSIQETQYF. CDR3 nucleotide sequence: TGTGCCAGCAGCTTGGGACGTGACGGACCCTCGATCCAAGAGACCCAGTACTTC.

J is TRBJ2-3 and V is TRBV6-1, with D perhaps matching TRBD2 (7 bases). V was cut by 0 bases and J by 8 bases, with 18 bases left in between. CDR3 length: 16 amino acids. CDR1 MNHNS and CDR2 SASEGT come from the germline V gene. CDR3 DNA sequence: TGTGCCAGCAGTGAAGCGACTTGGGGGGGGGCCCCTACGCAGTATTTT. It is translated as CASSEATWGGAPTQYF.

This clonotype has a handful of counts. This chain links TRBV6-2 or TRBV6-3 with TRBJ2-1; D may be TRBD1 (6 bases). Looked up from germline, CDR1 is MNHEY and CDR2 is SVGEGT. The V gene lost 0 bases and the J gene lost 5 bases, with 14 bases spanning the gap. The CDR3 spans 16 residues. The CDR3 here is CASSYSGRGGNNEQFF. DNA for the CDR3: TGTGCCAGCAGTTACTCCGGCAGGGGCGGTAACAATGAGCAGTTCTTC.